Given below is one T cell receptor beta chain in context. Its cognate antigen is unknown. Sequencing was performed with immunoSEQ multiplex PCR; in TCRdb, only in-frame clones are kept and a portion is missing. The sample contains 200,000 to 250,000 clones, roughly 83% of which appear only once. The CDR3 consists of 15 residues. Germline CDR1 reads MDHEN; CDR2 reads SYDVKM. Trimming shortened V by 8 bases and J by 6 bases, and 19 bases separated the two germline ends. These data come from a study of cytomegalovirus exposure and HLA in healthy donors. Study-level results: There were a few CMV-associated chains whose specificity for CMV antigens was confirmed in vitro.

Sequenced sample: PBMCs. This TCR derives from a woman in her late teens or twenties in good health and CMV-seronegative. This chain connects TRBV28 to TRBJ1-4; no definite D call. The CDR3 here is CASSIAGEADEKLFF. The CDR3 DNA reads TGTGCCAGCTCGATCGCCGGGGAAGCCGATGAAAAACTGTTTTTT.